This is a list of T cell receptor beta chains from one sample in a study of early T cells in non-severe SARS-CoV-2 infection. TCRdb fed the 5' RACE reads into MiXCR, producing one record per CDR3 protein. Found here are roughly 48,000 distinct CDR3 sequences, around 5.2% of them singletons; the top ten hold roughly 4.8%. Sequenced: whole blood. The receptor set was obtained from an adult who was a healthcare worker with PCR-confirmed SARS-CoV-2 infection or an uninfected control (not recorded which). CDR3s include the opening cysteine and the closing phenylalanine or tryptophan. A D gene is named only where the DNA matches it firmly. Only some rows state a clone size, as once, few, many or a class for expanded clones.

>many|TRBJ1-1|-|TRBV7-2
TGTGCCAGCAGCTTACCGAGGGGCACTGAAGCTTTCTTT
CASSLPRGTEAFF
>-|TRBJ2-1|-|TRBV3-1
TGTGCCAGCAGCCAAGATTCGGGGGAGCCCTACAATGAGCAGTTCTTC
CASSQDSGEPYNEQFF
>few|TRBJ1-6|TRBD1|TRBV18
TGTGCCAGCTCACTGACAGGGGCTGGAGATAATTCACCCCTCCACTTT
CASSLTGAGDNSPLHF
>many|TRBJ2-2|-|TRBV11-2
TGTGCCAGCCACCCTACCCGGGGATCAGCCGGGGAGCTGTTTTTT
CASHPTRGSAGELFF
>many|TRBJ2-2|TRBD2|TRBV6-2/TRBV6-3
TGTGCCAGCCAGACTAGCGTGAACACCGGGGAGCTGTTTTTT
CASQTSVNTGELFF
>many|TRBJ1-3|-|TRBV6-5
TGTGCCAGCAGTTACTCGACAGGCTCTGGAAACACCATATATTTT
CASSYSTGSGNTIYF
>many|TRBJ1-1|-|TRBV5-6
TGTGCCAGCAGCTCTGACGGGATTGGGTCGGACACTGAAGCTTTCTTT
CASSSDGIGSDTEAFF
>-|TRBJ1-2|-|TRBV19
TGTGCCAGTAACCCTTCCACAGCTCCACGGTATGGCTACACCTTC
CASNPSTAPRYGYTF
>many|TRBJ1-5|-|TRBV7-2
TGTGCCAGCAGCTTGGGGATGGATCAGCCCCAGCATTTT
CASSLGMDQPQHF
>many|TRBJ1-1|-|TRBV12-3/TRBV12-4
TGTGCCAGCAGTTTCGGTCGGATAATGAACACTGAAGCTTTCTTT
CASSFGRIMNTEAFF
>few|TRBJ2-5|-|TRBV18
TGTGCCAGCTCACCAACCCTCCAAGAGACCCAGTACTTC
CASSPTLQETQYF
>few|TRBJ1-5|-|TRBV20-1
TGCAGTGCTAGAGAGGGCAGCGATAGCAATCAGCCCCAGCATTTT
CSAREGSDSNQPQHF
>many|TRBJ1-5|-|TRBV18
TGTGCCAGCTCACCACTGGGTCTGGAATGGCCCCAGCATTTT
CASSPLGLEWPQHF
>many|TRBJ2-3|-|TRBV20-1
TGCAGTGTCGCCGGGGGGAGGGGGACAGATACGCAGTATTTT
CSVAGGRGTDTQYF
>few|TRBJ2-1|TRBD1|TRBV4-2
TGTGCCAGCAGCCACCAAAGACAGGGTTATAATGAGCAGTTCTTC
CASSHQRQGYNEQFF
>many|TRBJ2-1|TRBD2|TRBV7-8
TGTGCCAGCAGCCCCGAAGGGCGGGGGGGCCGCGAGCAGTTCTTC
CASSPEGRGGREQFF
>many|TRBJ2-1|-|TRBV19
TGTGCCAGTACCCGGCAAGGAGAGTTTGGGAATGAGCAGTTCTTC
CASTRQGEFGNEQFF
>few|TRBJ1-2|-|TRBV25-1
TGTGCCAGCAGTGAATTCGGTGGATCCTATGGCTACACCTTC
CASSEFGGSYGYTF
>-|TRBJ2-2|-|TRBV7-2
TGTGCCAGCAGCGCCCGACCGACAGTATCCGGGGAGCTGTTTTTT
CASSARPTVSGELFF
>many|TRBJ1-1|-|TRBV11-2
TGTGCCAGCAGCTTAGTCGTGAACACTGAAGCTTTCTTT
CASSLVVNTEAFF
>-|TRBJ1-5|-|TRBV19
TGTGCCAGTAGTGATGTTGGGCCCCAGCATTTT
CASSDVGPQHF
>-|TRBJ2-3|-|TRBV30
TGTGCCTGGACACAAGCAACTAGCACAGATACGCAGTATTTT
CAWTQATSTDTQYF
>few|TRBJ2-1|-|TRBV5-4
TGTGCCAGCAGCTTCTCTGGTTGGTACAATGAGCAGTTCTTC
CASSFSGWYNEQFF
>many|TRBJ2-7|-|TRBV7-9
TGTGCCAGCAGCTTTGGCGAGCGCTACGAGCAGTACTTC
CASSFGERYEQYF
>many|TRBJ1-1|-|TRBV10-3
TGTGCCACCGGGACCCAGGGATTGAACACTGAAGCTTTCTTT
CATGTQGLNTEAFF
>many|TRBJ1-6|TRBD1|TRBV10-2
TGCGCCAGCAAGGGACAGGGGTCCTCCAATTCACCCCTCCACTTT
CASKGQGSSNSPLHF
>many|TRBJ2-3|TRBD2|TRBV7-9
TGTGCCAGCAGCTTGGGGACTAGCGGGACCCTGTGGACAGATACGCAGTATTTT
CASSLGTSGTLWTDTQYF
>few|TRBJ1-2|TRBD1|TRBV6-2/TRBV6-3
TGTGCCAGCACCGACAGGGCTCCTAACTATGGCTACACCTTC
CASTDRAPNYGYTF
>few|TRBJ2-3|TRBD2|TRBV14
TGTGCCAGCAGCCTATTCGCGGGGGGGCGATCAGATACGCAGTATTTT
CASSLFAGGRSDTQYF
>many|TRBJ2-2|TRBD2|TRBV9
TGTGCCAGCAGCCCCCAACTGCGGGAGACCGGGGAGCTGTTTTTT
CASSPQLRETGELFF
>many|TRBJ1-6|TRBD1|TRBV2
TGTGCCAGCACTGGACAGGGTACCAATTCACCCCTCCACTTT
CASTGQGTNSPLHF
>many|TRBJ1-4|-|TRBV3-1
TGTGCCAGCAGCCAAGCCCTAGCCCCGGGACTAATGTTTTTT
CASSQALAPGLMFF
>-|TRBJ1-3|-|TRBV6-5
TGTGCCAGCAGGCCCGACAGCTCTGGAAACACCATATATTTT
CASRPDSSGNTIYF
>-|TRBJ1-3|-|TRBV5-5
TGTGCCAGCAGAGGATACTCTGGAAACACCATATATTTT
CASRGYSGNTIYF
>many|TRBJ1-1|-|TRBV30
TGTGCCTGCTTTCTGAACACTGAAGCTTTCTTT
CACFLNTEAFF
>-|TRBJ2-1|-|TRBV12-3/TRBV12-4
TGTGCCAGCAGCGTCTCGGAGATAAACAATGAGCAGTTCTTC
CASSVSEINNEQFF
>many|TRBJ2-7|TRBD1|TRBV5-1
TGCGCCAGCAGCTTGTATCCGGGACAGGGGTCTGGCATGCCCTACGAGCAGTACTTC
CASSLYPGQGSGMPYEQYF
>many|TRBJ1-1|-|TRBV5-4
TGTGCCAGCAGCTTCGGTGTATCCCCTGAAGCTTTCTTT
CASSFGVSPEAFF
>few|TRBJ2-7|-|TRBV6-5
TGTGCCAGCAGTCCACCCGGGACAAGTACCTACGAGCAGTACTTC
CASSPPGTSTYEQYF
>many|TRBJ2-7|-|TRBV18
TGTGCCAGCTCACAACTACCCTTGGGGTCCGGGGGCGAGCAGTACTTC
CASSQLPLGSGGEQYF
>-|TRBJ1-1|-|TRBV4-2
TGTGCCAGCAGTTTCGTTGCCATGAACACTGAAGCTTTCTTT
CASSFVAMNTEAFF
>many|TRBJ1-1|-|TRBV7-9
TGTGCCAGCAGCTCCGGATTGAAGGGCACTGAAGCTTTCTTT
CASSSGLKGTEAFF
>many|TRBJ2-1|-|TRBV9
TGTGCCAGCAGCGGAGGGTACCACAATGAGCAGTTCTTC
CASSGGYHNEQFF
>many|TRBJ1-4|-|TRBV11-2
TGTGCCAGCAGCCCCCGGGCCCTTGGAAGAAAACTGTTTTTT
CASSPRALGRKLFF
>many|TRBJ2-3|-|TRBV29-1
TGCAGCGTTGTTACCAGGGTTAATACAGATACGCAGTATTTT
CSVVTRVNTDTQYF
>many|TRBJ1-1|-|TRBV15
TGTGCCACCAGCAGAGAGCCCCGGGGTCAGCAGAACACTGAAGCTTTCTTT
CATSREPRGQQNTEAFF
>many|TRBJ2-5|TRBD2|TRBV10-3
TGTGCCATCAGTGGGAGCGGGAGGGAGACCCAGTACTTC
CAISGSGRETQYF
>many|TRBJ1-2|TRBD1|TRBV20-1
TGCAGTGCTATTCCCCTACAGGGGGCGAACTATGGCTACACCTTC
CSAIPLQGANYGYTF
>many|TRBJ1-3|-|TRBV14
TGTGCCAGCAGCTGGGACAGAAACACCATATATTTT
CASSWDRNTIYF
>-|TRBJ1-1|-|TRBV7-2
TGTGCCAGCAGCTTAACCCCTTCCACTGAAGCTTTCTTT
CASSLTPSTEAFF
>-|TRBJ1-1|-|TRBV7-9
TGTGCCAGCAGCGTCAGGGACGGGGGTGAAGCTTTCTTT
CASSVRDGGEAFF
>many|TRBJ2-5|-|TRBV11-2
TGTGCCAGCAGCTTAGGAGGGACGTACCAAGAGACCCAGTACTTC
CASSLGGTYQETQYF
>few|TRBJ2-7|-|TRBV10-2
TGCGCCAGCAGGGGGGACACCTACGGCGAGCAGTACTTC
CASRGDTYGEQYF
>few|TRBJ1-1|-|TRBV5-1
TGCGCCAGCAGCTTGATGCAGAACACTGAAGCTTTCTTT
CASSLMQNTEAFF
>many|TRBJ2-7|-|TRBV5-1
TGCGCCAGCAGTTTGGACGACGTTCACGAGCAGTACTTC
CASSLDDVHEQYF
>many|TRBJ1-5|-|TRBV12-3/TRBV12-4
TGTGCCAGCAGTTTGGGGGGCCAGCCCCAGCATTTT
CASSLGGQPQHF